What follows is one T cell receptor (beta chain) and its context. Which antigen it targets is not known. Base qualities are not recorded, but no much larger clone differs from it by a single base. Deletion took 6 bases off V and 1 base off J, with a span of 15 bases between the germline ends. Per the germline V gene (reference sequence), GTSNPN is the CDR1 and SVGIG is the CDR2. Taken from cysteine to phenylalanine, the CDR3 has 14 residues. Only CDR3 DNA is held: 42 bases, read in frame from base 1. CD4+ cells from a few biomarker-study patients were further sorted into CD25+CD127- cells. Lesional scalp punch biopsies and peripheral blood were obtained from alopecia areata patients. After PBMCs were isolated by density centrifugation and stained for CD3, CD4 and CD8, a FACSAria was used to sort CD4+ and CD8+ T cells. Alopecia areata patients who were not treated were recruited through a multicenter biomarker study.

The data are from a study of CD8+ T cells in alopecia areata (dated by TCRdb to the late 2010s). For the study in its entirety: High-throughput TCRbeta sequencing was used to examine T cell clonal expansion in alopecia areata in both the C3H/HeJ mouse model and human patients. The RNA source kit depended on sample type: the PAXgene miRNA kit for fixed scalp, the miRNeasy kit for PBMCs, and the RNeasy kit for mouse skin. Scalp clonality was compared among normal scalp (n=4), patchy alopecia areata scalp (n=8), and alopecia totalis/universalis scalp (n=8). TCRbeta CDR3 regions were amplified by immunoSEQ multiplex PCR using 35 Vbeta forward and 13 Jbeta reverse primers. Scalp tissue and sorted CD4+ and CD8+ peripheral blood T cells from patchy and totalis/universalis alopecia areata patients and from healthy controls were covered by human TCRbeta sequencing. Study-level results and caveats: Shared TCR sequences between patients were less evident than in mice, which may be partly attributable to HLA diversity in the patient population. Resident alphabeta T cells in normal human skin are also sequenced, complicating scalp TCR repertoire analysis, unlike mouse skin dominated by gammadelta T cells. Compared with normal scalp, lesional scalp had higher clonality and more expanded CD8+ clones, particularly in alopecia totalis/universalis, a pattern that suggests antigenic drive.

Library preparation was by the immunoSEQ multiplex PCR assay. RNA was extracted from all samples and reverse transcribed into cDNA, which served as template for TCR sequencing. First-strand cDNA was synthesized with SuperScript III using a 2:1 mix of oligo-dT and random hexamers. A synthetic immune receptor repertoire was used to assess amplification bias, and residual bias was removed computationally. In the authors' own workflow: Raw reads were preprocessed to remove errors, and CDR3 was defined according to IMGT conventions as the region from the conserved cysteine to phenylalanine. To get clonality, Shannon entropy was normalized by log2 of the number of productive unique TCRs and the result was subtracted from 1. Whether scalp clones were CD4 or CD8 was inferred by matching scalp TCRbeta sequences against CD4 and CD8 repertoires sorted from blood. This immuneACCESS table, as held by TCRdb, lists in-frame sequences with V and J called but not all clones. Of the missing ones, under half trace to an unresolved V gene in checked studies; the others have no known cause. V and J calls and clone size are as listed in that table; D and trimming were resolved from the DNA. The sample table records about 20,000 clones; less than 70% of these occur just once. 4.5% to 5.5% of the sample lies in the top ten.

Material for sequencing was CD4+ Tregs sorted from blood. The TCR was taken from a human donor with alopecia areata. This receptor chain uses TRBV30 and TRBJ1-1; TRBD1 might be the D gene, on 5 matching bases. The CDR3 in this case is CACSGAYGNTEAFF. The sequence in DNA is TGTGCCTGCTCCGGGGCGTACGGGAACACTGAAGCTTTCTTT.